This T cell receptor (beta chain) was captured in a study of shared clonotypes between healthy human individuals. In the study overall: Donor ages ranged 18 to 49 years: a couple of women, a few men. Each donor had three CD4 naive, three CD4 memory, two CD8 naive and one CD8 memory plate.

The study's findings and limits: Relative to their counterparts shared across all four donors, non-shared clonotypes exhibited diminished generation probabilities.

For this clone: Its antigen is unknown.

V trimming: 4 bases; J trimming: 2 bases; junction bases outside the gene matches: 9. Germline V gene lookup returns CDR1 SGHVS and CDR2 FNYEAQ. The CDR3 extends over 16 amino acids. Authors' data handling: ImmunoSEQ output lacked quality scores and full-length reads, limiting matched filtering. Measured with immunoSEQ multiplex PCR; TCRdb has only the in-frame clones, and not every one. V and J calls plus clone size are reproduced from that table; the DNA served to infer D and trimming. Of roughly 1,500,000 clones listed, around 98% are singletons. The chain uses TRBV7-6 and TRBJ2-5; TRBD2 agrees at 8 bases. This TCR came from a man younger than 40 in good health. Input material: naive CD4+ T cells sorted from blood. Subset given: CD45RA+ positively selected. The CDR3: CASSSWPRGGQETQYF. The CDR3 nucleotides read TGTGCCAGCAGCTCGTGGCCACGGGGGGGGCAAGAGACCCAGTACTTC.